Below, one T cell receptor beta chain is given with its context. This entry is derived from a study of blood T cell repertoires in COVID-19. Assay used: immunoSEQ multiplex PCR; TCRdb lists only in-frame clones, some missing. The sample yields roughly 150,000 clones, roughly 80% seen once. The origin of this receptor is a man in his 60s who had recovered from COVID-19. The specimen was peripheral blood.

CDR3: CASSGQGGEKLFF. The CDR3 bases are TGTGCCAGCAGTGGACAGGGTGGTGAAAAACTGTTTTTT. The V call is TRBV5-5, the J call TRBJ1-4; TRBD1 agrees at 8 bases. CDR3 length: 13 residues. Germline loops: CDR1 SGHKS, CDR2 YYEKEE (reference sequence). V trimming: 5 bases; J trimming: 7 bases; junction bases outside the gene matches: 4.